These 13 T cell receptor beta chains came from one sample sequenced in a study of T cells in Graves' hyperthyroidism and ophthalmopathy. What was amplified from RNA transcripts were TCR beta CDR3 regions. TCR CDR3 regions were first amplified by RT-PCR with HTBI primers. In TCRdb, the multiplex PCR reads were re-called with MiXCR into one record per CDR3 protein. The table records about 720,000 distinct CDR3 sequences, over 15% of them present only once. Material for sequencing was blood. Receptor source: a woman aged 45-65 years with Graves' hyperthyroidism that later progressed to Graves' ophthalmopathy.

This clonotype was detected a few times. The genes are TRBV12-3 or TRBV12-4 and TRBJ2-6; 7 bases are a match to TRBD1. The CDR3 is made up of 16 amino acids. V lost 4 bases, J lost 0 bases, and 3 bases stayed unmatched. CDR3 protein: CASSSGQLSGANVLTF. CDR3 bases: TGTGCCAGCAGTTCGGGACAGCTCTCTGGGGCCAACGTCCTGACTTTC.

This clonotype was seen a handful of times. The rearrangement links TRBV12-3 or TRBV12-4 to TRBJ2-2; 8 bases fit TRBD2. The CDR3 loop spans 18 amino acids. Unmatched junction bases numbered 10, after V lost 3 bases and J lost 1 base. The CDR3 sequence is CASSLGPDLAGNTGELFF. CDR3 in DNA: TGTGCCAGCAGTTTGGGGCCGGACCTAGCGGGGAACACCGGGGAGCTGTTTTTT.

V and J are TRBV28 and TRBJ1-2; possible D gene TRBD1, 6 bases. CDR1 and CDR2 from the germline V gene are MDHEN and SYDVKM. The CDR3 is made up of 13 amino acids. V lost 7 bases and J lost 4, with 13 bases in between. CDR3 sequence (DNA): TGTGCCAGCAAACAGGGAACGCCCTATGGCTACACCTTC. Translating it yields CASKQGTPYGYTF.

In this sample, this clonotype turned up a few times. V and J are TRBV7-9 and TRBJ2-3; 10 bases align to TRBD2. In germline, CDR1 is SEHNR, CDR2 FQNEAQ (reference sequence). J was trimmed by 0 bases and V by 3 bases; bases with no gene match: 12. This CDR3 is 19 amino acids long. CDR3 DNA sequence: TGTGCCAGCAGCTTTATAAAAGGGAAGCGGGGGGGAAGCACAGATACGCAGTATTTT. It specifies CASSFIKGKRGGSTDTQYF. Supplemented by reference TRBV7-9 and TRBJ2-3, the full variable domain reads DTGVSQNPRHKITKRGQNVTFRCDPISEHNRLYWYRQTLGQGPEFLTYFQNEAQLEKSRLLSDRFSAERPKGSFSTLEIQRTEQGDSAMYLCASSFIKGKRGGSTDTQYFGPGTRLTVL.

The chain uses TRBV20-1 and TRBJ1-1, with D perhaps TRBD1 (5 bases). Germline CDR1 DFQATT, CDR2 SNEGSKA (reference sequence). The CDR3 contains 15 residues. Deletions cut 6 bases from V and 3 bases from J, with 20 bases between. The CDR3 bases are TGCAGTGCAACAAAGCCTTCAGGGCTCGACACTGAAGCTTTCTTT. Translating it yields CSATKPSGLDTEAFF.

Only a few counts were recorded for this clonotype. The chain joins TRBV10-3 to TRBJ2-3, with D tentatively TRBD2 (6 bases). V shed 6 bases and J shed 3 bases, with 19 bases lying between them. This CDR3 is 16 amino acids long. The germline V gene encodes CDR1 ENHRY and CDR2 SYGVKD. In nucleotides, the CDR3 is TGTGCCATCAGGATGGGAGACGGGGGTCGGACAGATACGCAGTATTTT. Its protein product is CAIRMGDGGRTDTQYF.

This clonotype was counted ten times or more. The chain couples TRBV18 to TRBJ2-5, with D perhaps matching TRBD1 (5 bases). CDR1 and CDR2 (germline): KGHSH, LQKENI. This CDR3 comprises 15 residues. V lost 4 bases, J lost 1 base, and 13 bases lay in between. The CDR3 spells CASSLQDGLQETQYF. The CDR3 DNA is TGTGCCAGCTCACTACAGGACGGCCTCCAAGAGACCCAGTACTTC.

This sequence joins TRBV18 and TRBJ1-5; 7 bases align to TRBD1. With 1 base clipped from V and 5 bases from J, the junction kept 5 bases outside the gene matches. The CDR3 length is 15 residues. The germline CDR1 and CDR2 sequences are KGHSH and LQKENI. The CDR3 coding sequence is TGTGCCAGCTCACCACTGACAGGGTTTGATCAGCCCCAGCATTTT. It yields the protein CASSPLTGFDQPQHF.

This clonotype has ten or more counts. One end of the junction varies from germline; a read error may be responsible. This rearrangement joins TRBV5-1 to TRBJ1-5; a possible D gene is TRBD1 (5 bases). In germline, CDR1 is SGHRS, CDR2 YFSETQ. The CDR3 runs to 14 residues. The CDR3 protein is CASSSGTGNQPQHF. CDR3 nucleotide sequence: TGTGCCAGCAGTTCAGGGACGGGCAATCAGCCCCAGCATTTT.

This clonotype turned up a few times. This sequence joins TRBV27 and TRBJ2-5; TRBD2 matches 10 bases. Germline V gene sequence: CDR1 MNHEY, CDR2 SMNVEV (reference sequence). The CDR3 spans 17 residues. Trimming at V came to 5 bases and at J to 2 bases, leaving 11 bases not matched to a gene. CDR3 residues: CASSLTSGGAVQETQYF. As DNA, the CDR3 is TGTGCCAGCAGTCTCACCAGCGGGGGGGCCGTTCAAGAGACCCAGTACTTC.

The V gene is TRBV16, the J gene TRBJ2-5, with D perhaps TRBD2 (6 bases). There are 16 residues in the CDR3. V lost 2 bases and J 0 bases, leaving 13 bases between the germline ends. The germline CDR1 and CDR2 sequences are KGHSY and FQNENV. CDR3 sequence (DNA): TGTGCCAGCAGCCAAGCGGCCAGGGAGGACCAAGAGACCCAGTACTTC. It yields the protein CASSQAAREDQETQYF.

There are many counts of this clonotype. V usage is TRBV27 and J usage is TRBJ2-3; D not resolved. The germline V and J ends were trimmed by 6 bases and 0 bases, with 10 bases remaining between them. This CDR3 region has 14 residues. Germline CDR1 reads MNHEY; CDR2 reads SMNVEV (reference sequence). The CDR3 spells CASSSTDSTDTQYF. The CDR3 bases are TGTGCCAGCAGCTCAACTGACAGCACAGATACGCAGTATTTT.

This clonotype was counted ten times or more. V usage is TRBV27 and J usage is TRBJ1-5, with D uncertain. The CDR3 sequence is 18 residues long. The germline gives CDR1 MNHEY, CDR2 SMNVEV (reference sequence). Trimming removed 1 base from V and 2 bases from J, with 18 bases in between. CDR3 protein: CASSLLGHIEGGNQPQHF. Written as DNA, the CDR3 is TGTGCCAGCAGTTTATTAGGGCATATCGAAGGCGGCAATCAGCCCCAGCATTTT.